These T cell receptor beta chains were read from a single sample in a study of blood T cell repertoires in COVID-19. Method: immunoSEQ multiplex PCR; TCRdb's copy keeps in-frame clones and lacks some. In the table there are 100,000 to 150,000 clones, around 81% of which are singletons. The sample was peripheral blood. The receptors here all came from a man between 35 and 55 years old with active or convalescent COVID-19. Both conserved end residues are part of each CDR3. The order of the fields is V gene, CDR3 protein.

>TRBV10-3
CAISVSSGGLNEQFF
>TRBV7-2
CASSPRDSSGNTIYF
>TRBV7-3
CASSLSRAANEKLFF
>TRBV10-1
CASSARASGNTIYF
>TRBV2
CASSELESYEQYF
>TRBV5-6
CASSLRSVSGNTIYF
>TRBV11-2
CASSFAGNKNTEAFF
>TRBV5-4
CASSPHSARGEQFF
>TRBV28
CASSLGGQGAGNTIYF
>TRBV19
CASSIDRGNNEKLFF
>TRBV7-8
CASSLADSNYGYTF
>TRBV4-3
CASSQVGQANEKLFF
>TRBV6-2/TRBV6-3
CASSYRYRGDTQYF
>TRBV5-6
CASSLGRVAYNEQFF
>TRBV11-2
CASSSRGGEQFF
>TRBV14
CASSQDRGSLQNTEAFF
>TRBV4-2
CASSHVTSGGASSYEQYF
>TRBV7-7
CASSLTSGGAETQYF
>TRBV3-1/TRBV3-2
CASRTGVGTEAFF
>TRBV19
CASIQRGATDTQYF
>TRBV6-5
CASSYRDRVYNEQFF
>TRBV6-5
CASSYNKNTEAFF
>TRBV3-1/TRBV3-2
CASSQAGGNTEAFF
>TRBV5-4
CASSLGRGGAYEQYF
>TRBV6-5
CATFQGISGNTIYF
>TRBV10-2
CASSTGGRKNTEAFF